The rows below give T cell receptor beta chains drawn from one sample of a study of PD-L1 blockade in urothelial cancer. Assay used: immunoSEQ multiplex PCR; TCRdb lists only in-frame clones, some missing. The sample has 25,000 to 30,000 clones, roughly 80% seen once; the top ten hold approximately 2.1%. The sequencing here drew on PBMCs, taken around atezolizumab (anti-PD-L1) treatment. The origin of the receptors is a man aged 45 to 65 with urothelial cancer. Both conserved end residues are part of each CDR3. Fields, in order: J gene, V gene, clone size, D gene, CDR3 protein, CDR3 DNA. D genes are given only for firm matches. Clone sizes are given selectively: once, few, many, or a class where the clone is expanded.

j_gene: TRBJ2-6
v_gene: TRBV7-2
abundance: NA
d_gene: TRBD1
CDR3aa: CASSSRGLGSGANVLTF
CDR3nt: TGTGCCAGCAGCTCCAGGGGGCTTGGCTCTGGGGCCAACGTCCTGACTTTC

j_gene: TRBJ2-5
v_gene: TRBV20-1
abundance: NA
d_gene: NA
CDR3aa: CSAPRGETQYF
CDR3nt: TGCAGTGCTCCGAGGGGGGAGACCCAGTACTTC

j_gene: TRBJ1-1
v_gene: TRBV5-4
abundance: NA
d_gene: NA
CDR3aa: CASAERGDTEAFF
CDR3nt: TGTGCCAGCGCAGAGCGGGGAGACACTGAAGCTTTCTTT

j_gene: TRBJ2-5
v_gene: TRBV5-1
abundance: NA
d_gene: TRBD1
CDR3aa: CASRRWGQGVMETQYF
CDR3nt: TGCGCCAGCAGGCGGTGGGGACAGGGGGTTATGGAGACCCAGTACTTC

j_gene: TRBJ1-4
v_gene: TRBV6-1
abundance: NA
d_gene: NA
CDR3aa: CASSLREGDEKLFF
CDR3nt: TGTGCCAGCAGTTTAAGGGAGGGCGATGAAAAACTGTTTTTT

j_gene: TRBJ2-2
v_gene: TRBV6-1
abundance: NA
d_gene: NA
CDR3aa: CASKLGPGTGELFF
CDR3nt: TGTGCCAGCAAACTAGGCCCGGGGACCGGGGAGCTGTTTTTT

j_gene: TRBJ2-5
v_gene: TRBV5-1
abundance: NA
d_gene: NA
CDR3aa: CASSLTGTGGNQETQYF
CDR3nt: TGCGCCAGCAGCCTCACGGGAACTGGGGGGAACCAAGAGACCCAGTACTTC

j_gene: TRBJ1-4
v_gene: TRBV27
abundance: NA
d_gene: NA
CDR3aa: CASSPYRRTNEKLFF
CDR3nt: TGTGCCAGCAGTCCCTACAGAAGAACTAATGAAAAACTGTTTTTT

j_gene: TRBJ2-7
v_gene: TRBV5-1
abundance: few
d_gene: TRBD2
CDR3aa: CASSPGAGGYEQYF
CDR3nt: TGCGCCAGCAGCCCGGGGGCGGGAGGTTACGAGCAGTACTTC

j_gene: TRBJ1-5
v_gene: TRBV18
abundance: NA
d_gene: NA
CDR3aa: CASSPAYSNQPQHF
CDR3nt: TGTGCCAGCTCACCCGCGTATAGCAATCAGCCCCAGCATTTT

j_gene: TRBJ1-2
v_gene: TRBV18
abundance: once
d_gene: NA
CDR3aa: CASSPTRLPNYGYTF
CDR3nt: TGTGCCAGCTCACCGACAAGATTACCTAACTATGGCTACACCTTC

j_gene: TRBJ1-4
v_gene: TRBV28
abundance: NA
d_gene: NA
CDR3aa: CASSFYRVTNEKLFF
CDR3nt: TGTGCCAGCAGTTTCTACAGGGTAACTAATGAAAAACTGTTTTTT

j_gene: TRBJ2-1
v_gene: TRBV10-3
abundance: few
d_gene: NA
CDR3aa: CAISEATRDAEQFF
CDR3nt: TGTGCCATCAGTGAGGCCACCCGGGATGCGGAGCAGTTCTTC

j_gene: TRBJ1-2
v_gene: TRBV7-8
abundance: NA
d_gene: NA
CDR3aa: CASSPRQLPNYGYTF
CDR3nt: TGTGCCAGCAGCCCCCGACAGCTTCCTAACTATGGCTACACCTTC

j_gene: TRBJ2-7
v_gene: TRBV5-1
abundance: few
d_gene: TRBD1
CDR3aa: CASSPGQGAIYEQYF
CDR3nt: TGCGCCAGCAGCCCGGGACAGGGGGCCATCTACGAGCAGTACTTC

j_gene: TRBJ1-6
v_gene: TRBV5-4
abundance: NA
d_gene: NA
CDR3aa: CASSGGGHPLHF
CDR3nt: TGTGCCAGCAGCGGGGGAGGTCATCCCCTCCACTTT

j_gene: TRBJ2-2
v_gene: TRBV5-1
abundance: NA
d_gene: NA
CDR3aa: CASSVDGTNTGELFF
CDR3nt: TGCGCCAGCAGCGTGGACGGTACGAACACCGGGGAGCTGTTTTTT

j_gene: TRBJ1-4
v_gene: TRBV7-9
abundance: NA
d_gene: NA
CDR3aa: CASSLTSNEKLFF
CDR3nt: TGTGCCAGCAGCTTAACCAGTAATGAAAAACTGTTTTTT

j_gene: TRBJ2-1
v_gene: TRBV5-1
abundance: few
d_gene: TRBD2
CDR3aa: CASSLAPSGGANEQFF
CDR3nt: TGCGCCAGCAGCTTGGCCCCTAGCGGGGGGGCGAATGAGCAGTTCTTC

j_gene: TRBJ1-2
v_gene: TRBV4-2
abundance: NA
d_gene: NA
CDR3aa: CASSQDSGRGSHYGYTF
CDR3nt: TGTGCCAGCAGCCAAGATTCAGGTCGGGGGTCCCACTATGGCTACACCTTC

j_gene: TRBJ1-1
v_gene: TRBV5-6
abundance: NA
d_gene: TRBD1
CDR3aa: CASSTSSGTGAVLSAFF
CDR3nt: TGTGCCAGCAGCACAAGTTCCGGGACAGGGGCGGTTCTGTCAGCTTTCTTT

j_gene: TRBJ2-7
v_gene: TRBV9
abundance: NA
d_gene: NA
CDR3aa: CASSVGTQGEQYF
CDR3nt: TGTGCCAGCAGCGTAGGGACTCAAGGCGAGCAGTACTTC

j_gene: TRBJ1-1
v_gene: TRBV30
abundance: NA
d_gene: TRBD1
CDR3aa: CAWRGRQGAGNTEAFF
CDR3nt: TGTGCCTGGAGGGGGCGACAGGGGGCAGGGAACACTGAAGCTTTCTTT

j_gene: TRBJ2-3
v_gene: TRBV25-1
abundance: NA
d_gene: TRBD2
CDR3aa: CASQPGLGSTDTQYF
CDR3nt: TGTGCCAGCCAACCGGGACTAGGATCGACAGATACGCAGTATTTT

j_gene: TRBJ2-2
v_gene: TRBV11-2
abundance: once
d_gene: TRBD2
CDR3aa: CASSEGLASTGELFF
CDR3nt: TGTGCCAGCAGCGAGGGACTAGCGTCCACCGGGGAGCTGTTTTTT

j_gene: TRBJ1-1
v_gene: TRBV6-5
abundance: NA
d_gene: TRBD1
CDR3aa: CASRPPNDRETEAFF
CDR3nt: TGTGCCAGCAGACCACCGAACGACAGGGAAACTGAAGCTTTCTTT

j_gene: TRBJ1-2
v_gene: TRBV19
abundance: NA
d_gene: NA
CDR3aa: CASSLQGSYGYTF
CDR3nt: TGTGCCAGTAGTCTCCAGGGGTCCTATGGCTACACCTTC

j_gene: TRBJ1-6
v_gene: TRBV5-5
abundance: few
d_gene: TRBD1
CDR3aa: CASSSTGERNSPLHF
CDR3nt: TGTGCCAGCAGCTCGACAGGGGAAAGGAATTCACCCCTCCACTTT

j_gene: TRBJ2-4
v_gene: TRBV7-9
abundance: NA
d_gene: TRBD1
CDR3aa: CATQQGMVNIQYF
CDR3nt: TGTGCCACCCAACAGGGGATGGTAAACATTCAGTACTTC

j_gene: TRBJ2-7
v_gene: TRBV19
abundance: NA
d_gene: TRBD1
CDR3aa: CASSGRRTGHGGEQYF
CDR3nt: TGTGCCAGTAGTGGCCGCAGGACAGGGCACGGGGGCGAGCAGTACTTC

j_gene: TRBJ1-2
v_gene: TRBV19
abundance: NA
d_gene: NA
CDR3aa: CASSSTGKGLYYGYTF
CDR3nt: TGTGCCAGTAGTTCAACAGGGAAGGGTTTATACTATGGCTACACCTTC

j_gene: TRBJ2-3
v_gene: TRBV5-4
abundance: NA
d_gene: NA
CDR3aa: CASSLDFTDTQYF
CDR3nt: TGTGCCAGCAGCTTGGACTTCACAGATACGCAGTATTTT

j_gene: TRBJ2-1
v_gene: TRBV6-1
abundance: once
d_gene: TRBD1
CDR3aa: CASSNRGMGYNEQFF
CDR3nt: TGTGCCAGCAGTAACAGGGGGATGGGATACAATGAGCAGTTCTTC

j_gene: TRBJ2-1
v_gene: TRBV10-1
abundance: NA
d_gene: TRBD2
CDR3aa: CASSGRLAGLDEQFF
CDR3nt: TGCGCCAGCAGTGGGAGACTAGCGGGATTGGATGAGCAGTTCTTC

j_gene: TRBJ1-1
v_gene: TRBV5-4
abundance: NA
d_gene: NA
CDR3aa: CASSLDRIGEAFF
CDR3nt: TGTGCCAGCAGCCTTGACAGGATCGGTGAAGCTTTCTTT

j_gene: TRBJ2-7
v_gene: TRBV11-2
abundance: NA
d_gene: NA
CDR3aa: CASSDVGGYEQYF
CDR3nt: TGTGCCAGCAGCGACGTCGGAGGGTACGAGCAGTACTTC

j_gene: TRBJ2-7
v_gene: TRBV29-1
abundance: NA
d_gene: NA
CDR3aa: CSVEDQAAYEQYF
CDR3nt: TGCAGCGTTGAAGATCAGGCCGCATACGAGCAGTACTTC

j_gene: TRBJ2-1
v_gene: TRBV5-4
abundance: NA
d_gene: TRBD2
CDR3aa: CASSAGGLAAYNEQFF
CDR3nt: TGTGCCAGCAGCGCGGGGGGTCTAGCGGCCTACAATGAGCAGTTCTTC

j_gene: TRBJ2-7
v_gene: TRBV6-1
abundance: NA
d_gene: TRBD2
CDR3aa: CASSKRASGDYEQYF
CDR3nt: TGTGCCAGCAGCAAGAGGGCTAGCGGGGATTACGAGCAGTACTTC

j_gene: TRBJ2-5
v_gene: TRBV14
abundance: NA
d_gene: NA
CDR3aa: CASSPLRRETQYF
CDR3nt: TGTGCCAGCAGCCCCCTCAGGAGGGAGACCCAGTACTTC

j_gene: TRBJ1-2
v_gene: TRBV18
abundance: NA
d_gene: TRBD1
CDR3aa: CASSQGQGANGYTF
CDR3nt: TGTGCCAGCTCACAGGGACAGGGGGCGAATGGCTACACCTTC

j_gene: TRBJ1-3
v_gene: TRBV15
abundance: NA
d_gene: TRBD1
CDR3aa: CATLLGTGGNTIYF
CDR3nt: TGTGCCACCCTGTTAGGGACAGGTGGAAACACCATATATTTT

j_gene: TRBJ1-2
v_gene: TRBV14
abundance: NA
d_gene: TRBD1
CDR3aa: CASSSSTGAGRYTF
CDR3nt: TGTGCCAGCAGCTCATCGACAGGGGCGGGTCGCTACACCTTC

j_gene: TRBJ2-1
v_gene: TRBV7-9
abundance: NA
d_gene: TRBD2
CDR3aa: CASKPWSGGGFNEQFF
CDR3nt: TGTGCCAGCAAACCCTGGAGCGGGGGGGGCTTCAATGAGCAGTTCTTC

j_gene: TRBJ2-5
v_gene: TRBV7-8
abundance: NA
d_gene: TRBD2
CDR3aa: CASSFSGGVQETQYF
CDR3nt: TGTGCCAGCAGCTTCAGCGGGGGGGTCCAAGAGACCCAGTACTTC

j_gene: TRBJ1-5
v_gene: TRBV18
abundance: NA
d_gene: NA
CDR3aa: CASSPDKNQPQHF
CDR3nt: TGTGCCAGCTCACCAGACAAGAATCAGCCCCAGCATTTT

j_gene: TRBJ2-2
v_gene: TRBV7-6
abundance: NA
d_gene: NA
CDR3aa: CASSPRGTGELFF
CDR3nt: TGTGCCAGCAGTCCTCGCGGCACCGGGGAGCTGTTTTTT